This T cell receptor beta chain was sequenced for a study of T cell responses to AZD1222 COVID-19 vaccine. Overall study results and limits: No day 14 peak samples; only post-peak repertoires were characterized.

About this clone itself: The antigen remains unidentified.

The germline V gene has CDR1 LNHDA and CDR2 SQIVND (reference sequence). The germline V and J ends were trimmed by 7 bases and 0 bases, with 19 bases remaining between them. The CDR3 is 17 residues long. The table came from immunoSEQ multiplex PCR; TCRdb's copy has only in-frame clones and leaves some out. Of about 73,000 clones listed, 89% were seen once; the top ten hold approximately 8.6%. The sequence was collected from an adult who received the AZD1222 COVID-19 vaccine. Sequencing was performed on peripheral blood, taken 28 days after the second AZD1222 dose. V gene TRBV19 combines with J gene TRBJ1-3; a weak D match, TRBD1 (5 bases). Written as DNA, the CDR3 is TGTGCCAGTACCCCAGAGGGACTCCGGAGCTCTGGAAACACCATATATTTT. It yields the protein CASTPEGLRSSGNTIYF.